This T cell receptor (beta chain) was recorded in a study of blood T cell repertoires in COVID-19. Study-level information: COVID-19 samples, acute and convalescent, were from the United States, Italy and Spain. Sample material is recorded as cDNA or gDNA derived from T cells, B-cell-depleted T cells, or PBMCs.

The Seattle site enrolled patients during active infection and followed them longitudinally. Germline V gives CDR1 LGHNA, CDR2 YSLEER. After removal of 3 bases from V and 7 bases from J, the junction contained 11 bases not matched to a gene. CDR3 length equals 15 residues. Original processing notes: Estimation of nucleated cell counts was performed using reference gene primer amplification. TCRdb's copy holds only in-frame clones and misses some; the assay was immunoSEQ multiplex PCR. V, J and clone size were drawn from that table, and D and trimming were deduced from the DNA. In the table there are about 220,000 clones, around 86% of which are singletons.

Source material: peripheral blood. The sequence derives from a woman in her 70s with COVID-19, enrolled during active disease. The rearrangement links TRBV4-3 to TRBJ1-2, with TRBD1 matching over 7 bases. CDR3 sequence (DNA): TGCGCCAGCAGCCATTCCGGGACAGCTCTCGGTGGCTACACCTTC. It translates to CASSHSGTALGGYTF.